Shown below are 27 T cell receptor beta chains from a single sample sequenced in a study of vaccination and CD4 T cells after COVID-19. The Oncomine TCR Beta short-read assay sequenced DNA from cultured CD4+ T cells. TCRdb itself ran the PCR reads through MiXCR, one entry per CDR3 protein. This repertoire shows 9,000 to 10,000 distinct CDR3 sequences, approximately 71% found once; its top ten account for approximately 26%. These TCRs are of unknown antigen specificity. Treatment defined: approximately nine-day PBMC culture with coronavirus spike peptide pools or control peptides (ViraFEST assay). Material for sequencing was CD4+ T cells from blood, cultured in vitro. The source is a human donor who had recovered from COVID-19.

The V gene is TRBV19, the J gene TRBJ1-1; possible D gene TRBD1, 6 bases. The CDR3 contains 11 residues. The V gene lost 5 bases and the J gene lost 10 bases, with 11 bases spanning the gap. From germline, CDR1 is LNHDA and CDR2 SQIVND (reference sequence). CDR3 amino acids: CASSRGHGAFF. The CDR3 DNA sequence: TGTGCCAGTAGTCGGGGACATGGAGCTTTCTTT.

The chain carries TRBV12-3 or TRBV12-4 and TRBJ1-1; the D is unclear. V was clipped by 5 bases and J by 8 bases, with 24 bases between them. This CDR3 region has 16 residues. The CDR3 loop reads CASSPRKGYGSSEAFF. For the CDR3, the DNA is TGTGCCAGCAGTCCACGTAAAGGATACGGGAGCAGCGAAGCTTTCTTT.

The V and J genes are TRBV6-2 or TRBV6-3 and TRBJ1-6; no clear D. The V end lost 2 bases, the J end lost 2 bases, and 7 bases lay between the germline ends. The germline gives CDR1 MNHEY, CDR2 SVGEGT. The CDR3 has 15 amino acids. The CDR3 nucleotides read TGTGCCAGCAGTTACCGGCGGACCTATAATTCACCCCTCCACTTT. This sequence encodes CASSYRRTYNSPLHF.

The chain has TRBV10-3 and TRBJ1-5; D is uncertain. CDR3 size: 15 residues. CDR1 ENHRY and CDR2 SYGVKD come from the germline V gene. With 0 bases removed from V and 4 bases from J, the gap between germline ends came to 10 bases. CDR3 nucleotides: TGTGCCATCAGTGAGTCCGAGGTCAGAAATCAGCCCCAGCATTTT. It codes for CAISESEVRNQPQHF.

The V and J genes are TRBV6-4 and TRBJ1-5, with D unresolved. V lost 4 bases, J lost 10 bases, and 20 bases lay in between. The CDR3 extends over 15 amino acids. The germline V gene encodes CDR1 MRHNA and CDR2 SNTAGT. CDR3 sequence reads: CASSVGPVGKGPQHF. As DNA, the CDR3 is TGTGCCAGCAGTGTTGGGCCGGTGGGGAAGGGTCCCCAGCATTTT.

A few counts support this clonotype. The chain employs TRBV24-1 and TRBJ2-2; the D is unclear. With 5 bases removed from V and 7 bases from J, the gap between germline ends came to 7 bases. Germline values: CDR1 KGHDR, CDR2 SFDVKD. The CDR3 totals 12 residues. CDR3 DNA sequence: TGTGCCACCAGTGGGCTATACGGGGAGCTGTTTTTT. It is translated as CATSGLYGELFF.

The genes are TRBV12-3 or TRBV12-4 and TRBJ2-4; 10 bases are shared with TRBD2. The CDR3 is 15 amino acids. V was pared by 2 bases and J by 5 bases, with 3 bases of the junction left unmatched. The CDR3, as DNA: TGTGCCAGCAGTTTATTAGCGGGGGGACAAAACATTCAGTACTTC. It codes for CASSLLAGGQNIQYF.

The V and J genes are TRBV20-1 and TRBJ2-5; perhaps TRBD2 as D (6 bases). Germline CDR1 DFQATT, CDR2 SNEGSKA (reference sequence). The CDR3 loop spans 13 amino acids. The V end lost 3 bases, the J end lost 5 bases, and 13 bases lay between the germline ends. In DNA, the CDR3 is TGCAGTGCTAGCAAAGTTGGAGGGGAGACCCAGTACTTC. The encoded protein is CSASKVGGETQYF.

This clonotype came up once. The gene calls are TRBV10-3 and TRBJ1-6; D gene unclear. This CDR3 has 15 residues. Looked up from germline, CDR1 is ENHRY and CDR2 is SYGVKD. Between the trimmed V and J ends, which lost 6 bases and 8 bases, there was a span of 17 bases. The CDR3 DNA reads TGTGCCATCAGCTACCGCCAGGTTGGCGATTCACCCCTCCACTTT. This gives the protein CAISYRQVGDSPLHF.

Remarks on this clonotype: One end of the junction is discordant with germline, which a read error may explain. The genes are TRBV30 and TRBJ1-2, with 7 positions matching TRBD1. The CDR3 loop spans 13 amino acids. Germline-derived CDR1 and CDR2 are GTSNPN and SVGIG (reference sequence). The CDR3 here is CARRRTGIGGYTF. CDR3 in DNA: TGTGCCCGGAGAAGGACAGGTATAGGAGGCTACACCTTC.

The J gene is TRBJ2-7, the V gene TRBV7-2; 9 bases are shared with TRBD1. V was pared by 2 bases and J by 0 bases, with 2 bases of the junction left unmatched. The germline V gene encodes CDR1 SGHTA and CDR2 FQGNSA. This CDR3 is built from 15 residues. CDR3 nucleotides: TGTGCCAGCAGCTTACGGACAGGGGACTCCTACGAGCAGTACTTC. Amino acids: CASSLRTGDSYEQYF.

The genes are TRBV27 and TRBJ1-2; D may be TRBD1 (6 bases). The CDR3 runs 14 residues. Germline V lookup: CDR1 MNHEY, CDR2 SMNVEV (reference sequence). V shed 8 bases and J shed 8 bases, with 21 bases lying between them. The DNA of the CDR3 is TGTGCCAGCGGGGACATCTCCGCGGGGGGAGGCTACACCTTC. Residues: CASGDISAGGGYTF.

The chain recombines TRBV5-1 with TRBJ1-2; 8 bases match TRBD1. The CDR3 is 11 amino acids. V dropped 7 bases and J dropped 7; count of bases not matched to a gene: 3. CDR1 and CDR2 from the germline V gene are SGHRS and YFSETQ. CDR3 sequence reads: CASGQGGGYTF. CDR3 sequence (DNA): TGCGCCAGCGGACAGGGAGGTGGCTACACCTTC.

The chain employs TRBV11-3 and TRBJ2-1; D could derive from TRBD1 or TRBD2 (5 bases each). There are 16 residues in the CDR3. V was cut by 5 bases and J by 0 bases, with 14 bases left in between. Germline CDR1 SGHNT, CDR2 YENEEA. The CDR3 sequence is CASSLTGTTSYNEQFF. In DNA form, the CDR3 reads TGTGCCAGCAGCCTCACCGGGACCACCTCCTACAATGAGCAGTTCTTC.

The V call is TRBV27, the J call TRBJ2-3; no reliable D call. Trimming took 5 bases from V and 3 from J, leaving 6 bases between them. Germline loops: CDR1 MNHEY, CDR2 SMNVEV (reference sequence). This CDR3 is built from 12 residues. The CDR3 here is CASSGSTDTQYF. The DNA of the CDR3 is TGTGCCAGCAGTGGTTCTACAGATACGCAGTATTTT.

This clonotype was counted a few times. The chain's CDR3 is CASSSGTAGGETQYF. CDR3 DNA sequence: TGTGCCAGCAGCTCTGGGACCGCGGGAGGAGAGACCCAGTACTTC. The V and J genes are TRBV7-9 and TRBJ2-5; 8 bases agree with TRBD2. This CDR3 has 15 residues. The germline V gene encodes CDR1 SEHNR and CDR2 FQNEAQ (reference sequence). The junction had 8 bases not matched to a gene; V was cut back by 4 bases and J by 4 bases.

The V call is TRBV7-2, the J call TRBJ2-3; D uncertain. This CDR3 is 13 amino acids long. Trimming cost V 4 bases and J 5 bases, with 10 bases left between them. In germline, CDR1 is SGHTA, CDR2 FQGNSA. The CDR3 sequence is CASSSLLRDTQYF. The CDR3 bases are TGTGCCAGCAGCTCATTGCTTAGAGATACGCAGTATTTT.

The V gene is TRBV7-9, the J gene TRBJ1-5, with a possible D match to TRBD1 (6 bases). CDR3 length equals 16 residues. V was cut by 5 bases and J by 0 bases, with 14 bases left in between. CDR1 and CDR2 (germline): SEHNR, FQNEAQ (reference sequence). In DNA form, the CDR3 reads TGTGCCAGCAGCCCTGGACAGACTTATAGCAATCAGCCCCAGCATTTT. The encoded protein is CASSPGQTYSNQPQHF.

This clonotype turned up a few times. The chain links TRBV6-5 to TRBJ1-5, with 8 bases that match TRBD1. V was clipped by 2 bases and J by 4 bases; unmatched bases: 1. The CDR3 totals 14 residues. Per germline, CDR1 MNHEY and CDR2 SVGAGI. CDR3 nucleotide sequence: TGTGCCAGCAGTTACCACAGGGGGAATCAGCCCCAGCATTTT. It specifies CASSYHRGNQPQHF.

The CDR3 sequence is CASSATGKTEAFF. CDR3 coding DNA: TGTGCCAGCAGTGCTACAGGGAAGACTGAAGCTTTCTTT. The rearrangement links TRBV6-4 to TRBJ1-1; a weak D match, TRBD1 (6 bases). The CDR3 spans 13 residues. With 4 bases removed from V and 5 bases from J, the gap between germline ends came to 11 bases. Per germline, CDR1 MRHNA and CDR2 SNTAGT.

A few counts support this clonotype. CDR3 DNA sequence: TGTGCCTGGAGTGTCCCAGGGGGCCACCAGTACTTC. It encodes CAWSVPGGHQYF. V gene TRBV30 combines with J gene TRBJ2-5; 8 nucleotides agree with TRBD1. This CDR3 spans 12 amino acids. From germline, CDR1 is GTSNPN and CDR2 SVGIG (reference sequence). After removal of 0 bases from V and 10 bases from J, the junction contained 4 bases not matched to a gene.

The CDR3 nucleotides read TGTGCCAGCAGCCCATACAGGGGCGGAAACACCATATATTTT. Residues: CASSPYRGGNTIYF. The V and J genes are TRBV11-2 and TRBJ1-3, with TRBD1 identical over 7 bases. The CDR3 loop spans 14 amino acids. V gave up 5 bases and J gave up 4 bases; unmatched junction bases: 5. CDR1 and CDR2 from the germline V gene are SGHAT and FQNNGV.

The V call is TRBV2, the J call TRBJ2-7; D perhaps matches TRBD1 (5 bases). Trimming removed 6 bases at V and 3 bases at J, with 21 bases between. Germline V gene data show CDR1 as SNHLY and CDR2 as FYNNEI. The CDR3 totals 16 residues. The CDR3 nucleotides are TGTGCCAGCAGGCCCTGGGGTCAGGGATCGATCTACGAGCAGTACTTC. Its translation: CASRPWGQGSIYEQYF.

As DNA, the CDR3 is TGCAGTGCTTATACAGGGGGCTCTGGTGCGGGTGGCTACACCTTC. Protein sequence: CSAYTGGSGAGGYTF. The V call is TRBV20-1, the J call TRBJ1-2; 9 bases match TRBD1. J lost 7 bases, V lost 5 bases, and 14 bases had no gene match. CDR3 length equals 15 residues. Germline V gene sequence: CDR1 DFQATT, CDR2 SNEGSKA (reference sequence).

This clonotype has only one observation. The V and J genes are TRBV30 and TRBJ1-2, with TRBD1 as a possible D gene (6 bases). V lost 5 bases to trimming and J lost 5 bases, with 24 bases between them. The CDR3 totals 16 residues. Germline values: CDR1 GTSNPN, CDR2 SVGIG (reference sequence). In DNA form, the CDR3 reads TGTGCCTGGTCTTACCCTGGGGGGGGCGCGGGGTATGGCTACACCTTC. Encoded protein: CAWSYPGGGAGYGYTF.

CDR3 nucleotides: TGTGCCAGCGGGGACAGGGTCACTGAAGCTTTCTTT. Amino acids: CASGDRVTEAFF. V gene TRBV6-1 combines with J gene TRBJ1-1; TRBD1 matches at 9 bases. Germline V gives CDR1 MNHNS, CDR2 SASEGT. Trimming took 8 bases from V and 4 from J; bases not matched to a gene: 2. CDR3 length: 12 residues.

The V call is TRBV19, the J call TRBJ1-2; tentative D call: TRBD1 (6 bases). CDR1 LNHDA and CDR2 SQIVND come from the germline V gene (reference sequence). V lost 3 bases, J lost 3 bases, and 8 bases lay in between. This CDR3 has 13 residues. CDR3 DNA sequence: TGTGCCAGTAGTATCTCAGGGGACTATGGCTACACCTTC. Its translation: CASSISGDYGYTF.